These T cell receptor beta chains were read from a single sample in a study of vaccination and CD4 T cells after COVID-19. Their antigens remain unidentified. Using its own MiXCR run on the PCR reads, TCRdb lists one record per CDR3 protein. The data show more than 12,000 distinct CDR3 sequences, 53% seen once. The sample was CD4+ T cells from blood, cultured in vitro, taken before SARS-CoV-2 vaccination. The source is a human donor who had recovered from COVID-19. The CDR3 runs from the conserved cysteine through the conserved F or W. A D gene is named only where the DNA matches it firmly. The size of a clone is reported for some rows only, either as once, few or many, or as a class for expanded clones.

size	V	J	D	DNA	CDR3
.	TRBV28	TRBJ1-1	.	TGTGCCAGCACCGATGCTCGGGGGGGAGGAACTGAAGCTTTCTTT	CASTDARGGGTEAFF
.	TRBV7-9	TRBJ2-2	.	TGTGCCAGCAGCTTAGCGCTCCGAAGCACCGGGGAGCTGTTTTTT	CASSLALRSTGELFF
.	TRBV2	TRBJ1-5	TRBD1	TGTGCCAGCACCCTCGACAGGGGGGTTCAGCCCCAGCATTTT	CASTLDRGVQPQHF
.	TRBV20-1	TRBJ1-4	.	TGCAGTGCTAGAGGCGGGGGGGCCGAGGGTGAAAAACTGTTTTTT	CSARGGGAEGEKLFF
few	TRBV7-8	TRBJ1-2	.	TGTGCCAGCAGCGAAGTAAGGGAGAACTATGGCTACACCTTC	CASSEVRENYGYTF
.	TRBV11-3	TRBJ2-7	.	TGTGCCAGCAGCCTTACAGGGTTTCGGTACGAGCAGTACTTC	CASSLTGFRYEQYF
.	TRBV2	TRBJ2-2	TRBD1	TGTGCCAGCAGTGCCCGGGACAGAGACACCGGGGAGCTGTTTTTT	CASSARDRDTGELFF
medium-sized	TRBV10-3	TRBJ2-7	TRBD1	TGTGCCATCAGACAGGGGCCGGGCCCCTACGAGCAGTACTTC	CAIRQGPGPYEQYF
.	TRBV28	TRBJ1-1	.	TGTGCCAGCAGGGGGACACAAAGTACTGAAGCTTTCTTT	CASRGTQSTEAFF
.	TRBV6-2/TRBV6-3	TRBJ2-6	TRBD1	TGTGCCAGCAGCCACCGGACAGGAGCCTATTCTGAGGCCAACGTCCTGACTTTC	CASSHRTGAYSEANVLTF
.	TRBV12-3/TRBV12-4	TRBJ1-5	.	TGTGCCAGCAGTTTAAGGCAGGGGACCTCCCGTAGCAATCAGCCCCAGCATTTT	CASSLRQGTSRSNQPQHF
.	TRBV10-3	TRBJ1-5	.	TGTGCCATCAGTGTCGAAGGAGGCAATCAGCCCCAGCATTTT	CAISVEGGNQPQHF
.	TRBV27	TRBJ2-4	.	TGTGCCAGCAGTTTGGTGGTTGGAAACATTCAGTACTTC	CASSLVVGNIQYF
few	TRBV20-1	TRBJ2-5	TRBD1	TGCAGTGCTCCAAAGACAGGGTCCTACCAAGAGACCCAGTACTTC	CSAPKTGSYQETQYF
.	TRBV7-2	TRBJ2-3	.	TGTGCCAGCAGCTTTCGACGGAAACCCACAGATACGCAGTATTTT	CASSFRRKPTDTQYF
.	TRBV19	TRBJ2-5	.	TGTGCCAGTAGTATGTTTAAACAGAAAGAGACCCAGTACTTC	CASSMFKQKETQYF
.	TRBV4-2	TRBJ1-6	.	TGTGCCAGCAGCCAAGCCGAAGGCCTAGGGGTAGGTTCACCCCTCCACTTT	CASSQAEGLGVGSPLHF
.	TRBV9	TRBJ1-2	.	TGTGCCAGCAGCGTAGATGGGGATGGCTACACCTTC	CASSVDGDGYTF
few	TRBV6-2/TRBV6-3	TRBJ1-5	.	TGTGCCAGCAGCCCCGGGAGGGCCAATCAGCCCCAGCATTTT	CASSPGRANQPQHF
few	TRBV7-2	TRBJ2-7	.	TGTGCCAGCAGCCCCAGGGGCCGGGGGGACGAGCAGTACTTC	CASSPRGRGDEQYF
few	TRBV11-1	TRBJ2-3	.	TGTGCCAGCAGCTTAGGAGGGTCCCCCAACACAGATACGCAGTATTTT	CASSLGGSPNTDTQYF
.	TRBV20-1	TRBJ1-5	TRBD1	TGCAGTGCTAGTCAACAGGGGGCTGTTCAGCCCCAGCATTTT	CSASQQGAVQPQHF
.	TRBV11-3	TRBJ1-1	.	TGTGCCAGCAGCTTAGGAGGGGCTGTGACTGAAGCTTTCTTT	CASSLGGAVTEAFF
.	TRBV11-2	TRBJ1-1	.	TGTGCCAGCAGCTTAGTCGTGCAGAGACTATTGAACACTGAAGCTTTCTTT	CASSLVVQRLLNTEAFF
.	TRBV6-1	TRBJ2-7	TRBD2	TGTGCCAGCAGTGAATCGACTAGCGGGAGGACAGACTACGAGCAGTACTTC	CASSESTSGRTDYEQYF
.	TRBV30	TRBJ2-3	TRBD2	TGTGTCTGGAGTTCTCTAGCGGGGGGGGGCACAGATACGCAGTATTTT	CVWSSLAGGGTDTQYF
.	TRBV15	TRBJ2-7	TRBD1	TGTGCCACCAGCAGAGTAACTGGGACAGCGCCGTTCTACGAGCAGTACTTC	CATSRVTGTAPFYEQYF
.	TRBV6-2/TRBV6-3	TRBJ2-5	TRBD2	TGTGCCAGCAGTTTAAAACTAGCGGGAGGTGGAGAGACCCAGTACTTC	CASSLKLAGGGETQYF
.	TRBV27	TRBJ1-2	TRBD1	TGTGCCAGCAGTCCCGAAGACAGGGCTCGCGGCTACACCTTC	CASSPEDRARGYTF
.	TRBV20-1	TRBJ1-2	.	TGCAGTGCTAGTCGGGGAAGCTATGGCTACACCTTC	CSASRGSYGYTF
.	TRBV6-2/TRBV6-3	TRBJ2-7	TRBD2	TGTGCCAGCACTTTACCGGGACTAGATATAAATGAGCAGTACTTC	CASTLPGLDINEQYF
.	TRBV25-1	TRBJ2-5	TRBD2	TGTGCCAGCAGTCGAGCGGGAGGAGTCCAAGAGACCCAGTACTTC	CASSRAGGVQETQYF
.	TRBV20-1	TRBJ1-5	.	TGCAGTGCTAGATGGACCCGAGGACAGCCCCAGCATTTT	CSARWTRGQPQHF
few	TRBV7-9	TRBJ1-4	.	TGTGCCAGCAGCTTAGTGTACGGGGAGGATGAAAAACTGTTTTTT	CASSLVYGEDEKLFF